This T cell receptor (beta chain) was captured by sequencing in a study of blood T cell repertoires in COVID-19. In the source study's methods: Reference gene primer amplification gave nucleated cell count estimates. Clones were read by immunoSEQ multiplex PCR, and TCRdb kept only the in-frame ones, dropping some. V and J calls and clone size are as listed in that table; D and trimming were resolved from the DNA. The sample holds 150,000 to 200,000 clones, about 88% seen once. J lost 5 bases, V lost 5 bases, and 5 bases had no gene match. Germline V CDR1 and CDR2: SGHVS, FQNEAQ. The CDR3 contains 14 residues.

The chain is built from TRBV7-8 and TRBJ2-2; 7 nucleotides agree with TRBD2. The receptor was derived from a man aged 35 to 55 with active or convalescent COVID-19. Sequenced sample: peripheral blood. The CDR3, as DNA: TGTGCCAGCAGCCCCAGGGAGGGGACCGGGGAGCTGTTTTTT. Translated: CASSPREGTGELFF.